This TCR beta chain stems from a study of cytomegalovirus exposure and HLA in healthy donors. Findings and limits, study-wide: A reported reduction in N-insertions relative to the roughly 610-donor mean was seen in an Asian-associated ancestry cluster in a later analysis.

V lost 5 bases, J lost 5 bases, and 15 bases lay in between. The V gene's germline CDR1 is PRHDT and CDR2 FYEKMQ (reference sequence). The CDR3 covers 14 residues. 13 Jbeta primers and 60 Vbeta primers were used for the PCR. Measured with immunoSEQ multiplex PCR; TCRdb has only the in-frame clones, and not every one. The profile covers about 91,000 clones, with 55% to 80% appearing a single time and approximately 1.1% taken by the ten largest. A remark on this clone: The antigen is undetermined.

This chain uses TRBV13 with TRBJ2-5; D is possibly TRBD2 (5 bases). This receptor was obtained from a female donor in good health and CMV-seronegative. The sample taken for sequencing was PBMCs. In DNA, the CDR3 is TGTGCCAGCAGCCCGTCCGCCGGGATTGAGACCCAGTACTTC. This codes for CASSPSAGIETQYF.